This T cell receptor beta chain was documented in a study of vaccination effects on CD4 cells after COVID-19. Study-wide context: Samples gathered post-vaccine arrived a median of 72 days past the second dose.

As for this clone: Antigen specificity is unknown.

Germline values: CDR1 SGHDN, CDR2 FVKESK. Trimming left V 4 bases short and J 1 base short, with 7 bases between. The CDR3 contains 14 residues. In the ViraFEST assay, antigen-specific CD4+ clonotypes were identified by expansion after peptide-pool stimulation. Cultured cells yielded isolated CD4+ T cells after approximately nine days. Each participant was administered two doses of either the BNT162b2 or the mRNA-1273 vaccine. Half of the medium was exchanged for IL-2 medium on both days 3 and 7. Clones were sequenced by immunoSEQ multiplex PCR, and TCRdb holds only the in-frame ones, with some missing. Of tens of thousands of clones in the sample, less than 80% were seen once.

The sample consisted of CD4+ T cells from PBMCs cultured with HCoV-OC43 spike peptides, taken after COVID-19 vaccination. Indicated subset: HCoV-OC43 spike overlapping peptide pool stimulation. The chain links TRBV14 to TRBJ2-2; D is perhaps TRBD2 (5 bases). This sequence was found in a human donor who received a COVID-19 vaccine. The CDR3 sequence is CASSPLENTGELFF. DNA of the CDR3: TGTGCCAGCAGCCCACTAGAGAACACCGGGGAGCTGTTTTTT.